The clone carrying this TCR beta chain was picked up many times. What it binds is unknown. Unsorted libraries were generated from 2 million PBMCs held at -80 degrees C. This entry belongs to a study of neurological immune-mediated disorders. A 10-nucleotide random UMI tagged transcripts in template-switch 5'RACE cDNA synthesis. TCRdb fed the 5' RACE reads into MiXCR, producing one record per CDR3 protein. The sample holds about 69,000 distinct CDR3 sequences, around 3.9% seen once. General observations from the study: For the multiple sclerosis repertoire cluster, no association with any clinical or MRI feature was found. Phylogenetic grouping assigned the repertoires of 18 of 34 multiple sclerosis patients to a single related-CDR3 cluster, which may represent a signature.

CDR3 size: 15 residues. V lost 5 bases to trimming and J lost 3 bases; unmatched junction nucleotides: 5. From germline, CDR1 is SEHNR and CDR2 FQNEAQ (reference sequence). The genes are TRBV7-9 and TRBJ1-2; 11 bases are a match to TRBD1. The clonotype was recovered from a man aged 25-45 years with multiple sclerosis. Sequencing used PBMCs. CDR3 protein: CASSPVGQGDYGYTF. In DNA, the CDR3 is TGTGCCAGCAGCCCGGTGGGACAGGGGGACTATGGCTACACCTTC. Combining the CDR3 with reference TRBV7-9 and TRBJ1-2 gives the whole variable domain DTGVSQNPRHKITKRGQNVTFRCDPISEHNRLYWYRQTLGQGPEFLTYFQNEAQLEKSRLLSDRFSAERPKGSFSTLEIQRTEQGDSAMYLCASSPVGQGDYGYTFGSGTRLTVV.